This paragraph covers one T cell receptor beta chain sequence. The data were taken from a study of monozygotic twins with inflammatory bowel disease. Incorporation of UMIs carrying a 6-nucleotide sample barcode was performed by template switching. Each CDR3 protein gets one entry in TCRdb, which reprocessed the 5' RACE reads and gives no DNA. This sample carries about 110,000 distinct CDR3 sequences, with roughly 12% going to the ten biggest clones. Looked up from germline, CDR1 is SGHRS and CDR2 is YFSETQ. The CDR3 totals 12 residues. V gene TRBV5-1 combines with J gene TRBJ2-7. The source of this sequence is a human donor with ulcerative colitis or Crohn's disease, or a healthy co-twin of an affected twin (not recorded which). Specimen: blood. The CDR3 sequence: CASSLNDYEQYF.